This entry describes one T cell receptor beta chain. Its antigen is not known. The data were taken from a study of T cell repertoires in ileal Crohn's disease. The wider study: Every patient was operated on for stricturing (roughly 61%) or penetrating (approximately 40%) complications. Study-level findings and limits: Clonality above 26.8% at surgery always came with endoscopic recurrence.

The CDR3 spans 16 residues. In germline, CDR1 is MDHEN, CDR2 SYDVKM. Trimming pared 4 bases from V and 4 bases from J, leaving 17 bases between. TCRdb's table, derived via immunoSEQ multiplex PCR, lists solely in-frame clones and lacks some. This table has around 5,500 clones, 80% appearing once. Documented time point: inflamed ileum from the surgical specimen. The chain combines TRBV28 with TRBJ1-3; no definite D call. Sequencing used ileal tissue. This sequence was found in an adult with Crohn's disease. DNA of the CDR3: TGTGCCAGCAGTTCTTATTCACAAGTTACGGGAAACACCATATATTTT. Protein sequence: CASSSYSQVTGNTIYF.